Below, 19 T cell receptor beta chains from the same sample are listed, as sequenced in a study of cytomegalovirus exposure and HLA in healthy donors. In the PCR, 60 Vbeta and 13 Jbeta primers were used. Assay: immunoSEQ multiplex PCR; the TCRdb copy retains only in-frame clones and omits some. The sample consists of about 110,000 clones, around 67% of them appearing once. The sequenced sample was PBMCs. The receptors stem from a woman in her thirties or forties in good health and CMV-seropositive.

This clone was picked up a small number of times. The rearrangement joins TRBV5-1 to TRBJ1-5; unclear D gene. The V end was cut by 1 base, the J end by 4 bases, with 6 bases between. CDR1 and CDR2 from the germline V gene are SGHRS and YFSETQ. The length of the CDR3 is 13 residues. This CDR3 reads CASSLRGNQPQHF. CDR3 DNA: TGCGCCAGCAGCTTGCGAGGAAATCAGCCCCAGCATTTT.

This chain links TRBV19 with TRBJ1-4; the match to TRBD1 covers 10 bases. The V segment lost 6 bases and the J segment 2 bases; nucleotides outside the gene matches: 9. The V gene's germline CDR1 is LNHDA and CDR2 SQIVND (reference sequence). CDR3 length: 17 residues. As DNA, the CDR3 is TGTGCCAGTAGCAGCTCCGGGACAGGGGTGACTAATGAAAAACTGTTTTTT. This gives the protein CASSSSGTGVTNEKLFF.

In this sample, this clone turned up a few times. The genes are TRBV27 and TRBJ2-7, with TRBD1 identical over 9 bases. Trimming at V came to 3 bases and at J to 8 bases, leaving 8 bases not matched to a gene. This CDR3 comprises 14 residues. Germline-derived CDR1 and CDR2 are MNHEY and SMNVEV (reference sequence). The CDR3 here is CASSFVLQGAQQYF. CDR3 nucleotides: TGTGCCAGCAGTTTTGTCTTACAGGGGGCTCAGCAGTACTTC.

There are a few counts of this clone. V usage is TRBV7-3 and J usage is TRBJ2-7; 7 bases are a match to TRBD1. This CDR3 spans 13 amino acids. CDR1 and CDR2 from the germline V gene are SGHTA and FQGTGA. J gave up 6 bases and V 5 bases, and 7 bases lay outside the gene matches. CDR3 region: CASSEKTGREQYF. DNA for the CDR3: TGTGCCAGCAGCGAAAAGACAGGGCGCGAGCAGTACTTC.

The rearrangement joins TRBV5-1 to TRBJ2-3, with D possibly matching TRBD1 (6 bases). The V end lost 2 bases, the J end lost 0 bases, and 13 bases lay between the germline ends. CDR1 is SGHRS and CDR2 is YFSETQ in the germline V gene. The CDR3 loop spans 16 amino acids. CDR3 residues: CASSFGGGRSTDTQYF. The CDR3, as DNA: TGCGCCAGCAGCTTTGGTGGGGGCCGCAGCACAGATACGCAGTATTTT.

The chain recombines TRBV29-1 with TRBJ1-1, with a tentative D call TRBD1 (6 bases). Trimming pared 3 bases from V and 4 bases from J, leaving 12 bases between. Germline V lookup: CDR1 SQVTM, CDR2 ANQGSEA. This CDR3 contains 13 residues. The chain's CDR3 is CSVDQGPGTEAFF. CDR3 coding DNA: TGCAGCGTTGACCAGGGGCCGGGCACTGAAGCTTTCTTT.

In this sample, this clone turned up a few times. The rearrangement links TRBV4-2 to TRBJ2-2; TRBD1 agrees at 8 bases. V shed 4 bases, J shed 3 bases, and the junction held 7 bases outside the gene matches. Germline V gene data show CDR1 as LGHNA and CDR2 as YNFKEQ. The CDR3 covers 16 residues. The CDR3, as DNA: TGTGCCAGCAGCCGTTCAGGGGGCTCGTACACCGGGGAGCTGTTTTTT. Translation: CASSRSGGSYTGELFF.

For the CDR3, the DNA is TGTGCCAGCAGCGTCGCCAGCGGTGGAAGCTCCTACGAGCAGTACTTC. Amino acid sequence: CASSVASGGSSYEQYF. This sequence joins TRBV9 and TRBJ2-7; TRBD2 might be the D (5 bases). The germline V gene has CDR1 SGDLS and CDR2 YYNGEE. V gave up 2 bases and J gave up 0 bases, with 15 bases separating them. The CDR3 runs to 16 residues.

The CDR3 DNA reads TGTGCCAGCAGTGAAGGTTTGGCAGGGTGGAACTATGGCTACACCTTC. It yields the protein CASSEGLAGWNYGYTF. V usage is TRBV25-1 and J usage is TRBJ1-2; D perhaps matches TRBD1 (5 bases). The CDR3 totals 16 residues. Germline V gene lookup returns CDR1 MGHDK and CDR2 SYGVNS. V lost 2 bases, J lost 2 bases, and 15 bases lay in between.

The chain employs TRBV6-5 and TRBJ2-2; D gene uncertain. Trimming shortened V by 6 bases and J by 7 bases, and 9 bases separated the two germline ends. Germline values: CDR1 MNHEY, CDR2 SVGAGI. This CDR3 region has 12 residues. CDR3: CASSQALGELFF. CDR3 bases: TGTGCCAGCAGCCAGGCTCTCGGGGAGCTGTTTTTT.

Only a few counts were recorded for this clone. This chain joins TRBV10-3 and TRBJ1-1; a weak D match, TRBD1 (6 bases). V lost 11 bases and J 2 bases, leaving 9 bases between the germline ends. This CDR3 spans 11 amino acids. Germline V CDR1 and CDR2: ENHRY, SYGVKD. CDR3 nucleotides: TGTGCCTCACAGGGAAACACTGAAGCTTTCTTT. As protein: CASQGNTEAFF.

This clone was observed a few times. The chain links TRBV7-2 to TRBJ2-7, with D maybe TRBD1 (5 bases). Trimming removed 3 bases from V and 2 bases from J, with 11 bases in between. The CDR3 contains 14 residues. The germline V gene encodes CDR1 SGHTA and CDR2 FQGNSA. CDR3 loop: CASSFGAETYEQYF. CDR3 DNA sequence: TGTGCCAGCAGCTTTGGGGCGGAAACCTACGAGCAGTACTTC.

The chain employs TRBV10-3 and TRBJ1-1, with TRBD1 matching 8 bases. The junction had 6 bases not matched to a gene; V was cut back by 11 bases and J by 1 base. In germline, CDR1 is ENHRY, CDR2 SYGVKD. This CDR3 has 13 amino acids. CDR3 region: CAGSTGGNTEAFF. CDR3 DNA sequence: TGTGCCGGAAGTACAGGGGGGAACACTGAAGCTTTCTTT.

CDR3 amino acids: CAWIKRGWDTEAFF. DNA of the CDR3: TGTGCCTGGATCAAAAGGGGCTGGGACACTGAAGCTTTCTTT. The rearrangement uses TRBV30 and TRBJ1-1, with a possible D match to TRBD1 (5 bases). With 4 bases removed from V and 3 bases from J, the gap between germline ends came to 15 bases. CDR1 and CDR2 from the germline V gene are GTSNPN and SVGIG (reference sequence). The CDR3 has 14 residues.

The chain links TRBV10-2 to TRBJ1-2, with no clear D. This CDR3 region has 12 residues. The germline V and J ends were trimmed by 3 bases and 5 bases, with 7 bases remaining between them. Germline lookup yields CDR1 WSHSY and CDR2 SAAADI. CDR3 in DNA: TGCGCCAGCAGTGATGGGCAGTATGGCTACACCTTC. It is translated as CASSDGQYGYTF.

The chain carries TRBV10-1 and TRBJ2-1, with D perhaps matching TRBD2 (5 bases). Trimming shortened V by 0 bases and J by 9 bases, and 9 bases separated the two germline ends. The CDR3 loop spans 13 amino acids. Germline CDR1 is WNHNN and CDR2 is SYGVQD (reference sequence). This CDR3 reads CASSESIRGEQFF. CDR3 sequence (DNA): TGCGCCAGCAGTGAGTCGATTCGGGGTGAGCAGTTCTTC.

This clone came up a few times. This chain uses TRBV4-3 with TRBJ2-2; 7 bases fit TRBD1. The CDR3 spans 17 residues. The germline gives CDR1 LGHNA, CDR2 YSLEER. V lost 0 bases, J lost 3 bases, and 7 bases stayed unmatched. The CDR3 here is CASSQEFGRGYTGELFF. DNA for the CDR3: TGCGCCAGCAGCCAAGAATTTGGCAGGGGGTACACCGGGGAGCTGTTTTTT.

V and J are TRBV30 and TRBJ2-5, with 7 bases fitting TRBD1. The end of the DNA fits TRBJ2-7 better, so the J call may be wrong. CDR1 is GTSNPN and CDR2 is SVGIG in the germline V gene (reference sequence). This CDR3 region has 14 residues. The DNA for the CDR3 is TGTGCCTGGGTGAAACAGGGGCACTCCTACGAGCAGTACTTC. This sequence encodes CAWVKQGHSYEQYF.

Here the CDR3 DNA reads TGTGCCAGCCAGGGGACTAGCGGGGGGGCCTACGAGCAGTACTTC. Translation gives CASQGTSGGAYEQYF. The gene calls are TRBV7-2 and TRBJ2-7, with TRBD2 matching over 16 bases. The CDR3 runs to 15 residues. From germline, CDR1 is SGHTA and CDR2 FQGNSA. V lost 8 bases to trimming and J lost 2 bases; unmatched junction nucleotides: 3.